The source of this T cell receptor beta chain is a study of neoadjuvant nivolumab and ipilimumab in lung cancer. The study, taken as a whole, reports: Resected tumors had greater TCR richness and clonality than uninvolved lung. Pretherapy blood TCR richness correlated positively with resected tumor richness. TCR clonality did not significantly correlate with pathologic tumor regression.

The V gene's germline CDR1 is MRHNA and CDR2 SNTAGT. The CDR3 is 14 amino acids. Germline trimming cut 8 bases from V and 3 bases from J; bases unmatched to any gene: 0. Measured with immunoSEQ multiplex PCR; TCRdb has only the in-frame clones, and not every one. The sample gives tens of thousands of clones, 65% to 85% of which show up once; under 8% is in the top ten. This clone was detected only a few times. Its specificity is unknown. The receptor was derived from an adult with non-small cell lung cancer. J is TRBJ2-2 and V is TRBV6-4; 13 bases map to TRBD2. Sample: peripheral blood, taken before neoadjuvant nivolumab, alone or with ipilimumab. CDR3 DNA sequence: TGTGCCAGCGGGACTAGCGGGGACACCGGGGAGCTGTTTTTT. Translation: CASGTSGDTGELFF.